Listed below are T cell receptor beta chains from one sample, sequenced in a study of cytomegalovirus exposure and HLA in healthy donors. Sequencing was performed with immunoSEQ multiplex PCR; in TCRdb, only in-frame clones are kept and a portion is missing. The data contain over 200,000 clones, almost 90% of them singletons. The sample comprised PBMCs. The source of these receptors is a woman between 18 and 30 years old in good health and CMV-seronegative. Both conserved end residues are trimmed from each CDR3. A D gene is named only where the DNA matches it firmly. Only some rows state a clone size, as once, few, many or a class for expanded clones.

v_call	clone_size	d_call	j_call	cdr3_aa
TRBV6-1	NA	NA	TRBJ2-7	ASSGTPSYEQY
TRBV2	NA	NA	TRBJ1-4	ASSEAGKLF
TRBV28	NA	TRBD1	TRBJ2-7	ASSRASGTAYEQY
TRBV6-6	NA	TRBD1	TRBJ1-4	ASSRAGTVEEKLF
TRBV6-1	NA	NA	TRBJ2-7	ASSEEPRGEGEQY
TRBV28	NA	TRBD1	TRBJ1-5	ASSTTGQGNQPQH
TRBV29-1	NA	NA	TRBJ2-3	SVEDHWGQGRTDTQY
TRBV13	NA	TRBD1	TRBJ1-2	ASSLADRGSPRYGYT
TRBV11-3	NA	NA	TRBJ2-1	ASSLDRDNEQF
TRBV9	NA	NA	TRBJ2-1	ASSVGEVWDEQF
TRBV7-9	NA	NA	TRBJ1-1	ASSLAGNGDTEAF
TRBV5-4	NA	TRBD1	TRBJ2-7	ASSSGQGTNEQY
TRBV7-9	NA	NA	TRBJ2-7	ASSGTQYEQY
TRBV27	NA	TRBD1	TRBJ2-7	ASSLQGTYEQY
TRBV2	NA	TRBD1	TRBJ2-5	ASSEVRGETQY
TRBV6-4	NA	TRBD1	TRBJ1-1	ASQGAHTEAF
TRBV6-1	NA	NA	TRBJ2-7	ASMLRLAYEQY
TRBV5-1	NA	NA	TRBJ2-6	ASARDTHSGANVLT
TRBV6-6	NA	NA	TRBJ2-7	ASCMLTDEQY
TRBV28	NA	NA	TRBJ1-1	ASSKPQAMNTEAF
TRBV10-3	NA	TRBD2	TRBJ2-1	AISLAGINNEQF
TRBV5-1	NA	NA	TRBJ2-2	ASSLAQGSRTGELF
TRBV4-3	NA	TRBD1	TRBJ2-4	ASRGGSIAKNIQY
TRBV5-1	NA	TRBD2	TRBJ2-3	ASSLDFRAGAVFLTDTQY
TRBV15	NA	TRBD1	TRBJ1-4	ATSREIPDRGDEKLF
TRBV11-3	NA	NA	TRBJ2-7	ASSFSRGYEQY
TRBV30	NA	NA	TRBJ1-2	AWSVSLRGRSRNYGYT
TRBV29-1	few	TRBD1	TRBJ1-1	SVWDREAF
TRBV20-1	NA	NA	TRBJ2-5	SAYFETQY
TRBV7-9	NA	NA	TRBJ2-3	ASRIDSTQY
TRBV11-2	NA	TRBD1	TRBJ2-3	ASSLSPRTGPDTQY
TRBV6-5	NA	TRBD1	TRBJ2-7	ASSYLDRGEGKQY
TRBV2	few	TRBD2	TRBJ2-7	ASSVSGRASYEQY
TRBV30	few	NA	TRBJ1-2	AWSAATADYT
TRBV5-4	NA	NA	TRBJ2-1	ASSSAGSNEQF
TRBV7-2	NA	TRBD2	TRBJ2-2	ASSLLAGPHGELF
TRBV19	NA	TRBD1	TRBJ1-2	ASSDRDYGYT
TRBV27	NA	NA	TRBJ1-1	ASSLGGGRTEAF
TRBV6-5	NA	NA	TRBJ1-3	ASSWRPSSTGNTIY
TRBV9	NA	NA	TRBJ2-7	ASSGGSSVVNEQY